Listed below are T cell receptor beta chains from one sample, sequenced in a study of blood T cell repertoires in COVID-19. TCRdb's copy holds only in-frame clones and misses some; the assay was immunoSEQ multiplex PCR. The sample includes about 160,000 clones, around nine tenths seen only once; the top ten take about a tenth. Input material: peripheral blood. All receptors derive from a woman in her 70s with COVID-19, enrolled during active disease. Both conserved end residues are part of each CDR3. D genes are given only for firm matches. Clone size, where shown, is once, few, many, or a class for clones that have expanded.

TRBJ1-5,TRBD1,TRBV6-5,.,CASSYSSQGVNQPQHF,TGTGCCAGCAGTTACTCGAGCCAGGGGGTCAATCAGCCCCAGCATTTT
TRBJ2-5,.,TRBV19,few,CASSSQTFQETQYF,TGTGCCAGTAGTTCTCAGACTTTCCAAGAGACCCAGTACTTC
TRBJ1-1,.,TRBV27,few,CASAPAYRASLNTEAFF,TGTGCCAGCGCCCCCGCATACAGGGCGTCCCTGAACACTGAAGCTTTCTTT
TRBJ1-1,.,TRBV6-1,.,CASSGYREPLNTEAFF,TGTGCCAGCAGTGGCTACCGGGAGCCCCTGAACACTGAAGCTTTCTTT
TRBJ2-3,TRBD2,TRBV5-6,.,CASSSRLAGGPTDTQYF,TGTGCCAGCAGCTCGCGGCTAGCGGGGGGGCCAACAGATACGCAGTATTTT
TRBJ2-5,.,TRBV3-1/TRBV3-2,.,CASSQGVGVETQYF,TGTGCCAGCAGCCAAGGGGTAGGGGTGGAGACCCAGTACTTC
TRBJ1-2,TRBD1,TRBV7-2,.,CASSLRTGRYVYGYTF,TGTGCCAGCAGCTTAAGGACAGGGCGGTACGTTTATGGCTACACCTTC
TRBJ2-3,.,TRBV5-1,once,CASSGGQSTDTQYF,TGCGCCAGCAGCGGAGGACAGAGCACAGATACGCAGTATTTT
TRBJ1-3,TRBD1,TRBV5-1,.,CASSSLGTAGNTIYF,TGCGCCAGCAGCTCTCTTGGGACAGCAGGAAACACCATATATTTT
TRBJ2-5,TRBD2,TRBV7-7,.,CASSSGTSGGVGTQYF,TGTGCCAGCAGCTCCGGGACTAGCGGGGGAGTGGGGACCCAGTACTTC
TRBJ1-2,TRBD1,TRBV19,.,CASSPWAQGEDGYTF,TGTGCCAGTAGTCCCTGGGCACAGGGGGAGGATGGCTACACCTTC
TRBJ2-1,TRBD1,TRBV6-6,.,CASSRQGPRAKYNEQFF,TGTGCCAGCAGTCGACAGGGCCCCAGGGCTAAATACAATGAGCAGTTCTTC
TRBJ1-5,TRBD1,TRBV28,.,CASSVVGQGSDQPQHF,TGTGCCAGCAGCGTAGTGGGACAGGGATCGGATCAGCCCCAGCATTTT
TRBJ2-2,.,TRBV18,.,CASSPQVEIGELFF,TGTGCCAGCTCACCACAAGTCGAGATCGGGGAGCTGTTTTTT
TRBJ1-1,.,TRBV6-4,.,CARNTGRENTEAFF,TGTGCCAGGAATACGGGTCGGGAGAACACTGAAGCTTTCTTT
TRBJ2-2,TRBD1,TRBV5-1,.,CASSLEGQGAGTGELFF,TGCGCCAGCAGCTTGGAGGGACAGGGGGCTGGAACCGGGGAGCTGTTTTTT
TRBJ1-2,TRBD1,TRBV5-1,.,CASSQGQGNYGYTF,TGCGCCAGCAGCCAGGGACAGGGGAACTATGGCTACACCTTC
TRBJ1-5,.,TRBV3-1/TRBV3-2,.,CASSQGQGLPQHF,TGTGCCAGCAGCCAGGGCCAGGGGTTGCCCCAGCATTTT
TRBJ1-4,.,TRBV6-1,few,CASSARTGKFAEKLFF,TGTGCCAGCAGTGCGAGAACAGGGAAATTCGCTGAAAAACTGTTTTTT
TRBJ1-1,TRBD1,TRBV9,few,CASSVFPQGVEAFF,TGTGCCAGCAGCGTATTCCCCCAGGGGGTTGAAGCTTTCTTT
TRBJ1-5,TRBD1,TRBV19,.,CASRPGQGGNQPQHF,TGTGCCAGTAGGCCGGGACAGGGGGGCAATCAGCCCCAGCATTTT
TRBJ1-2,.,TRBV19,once,CASSIARDTNYGYTF,TGTGCCAGTAGTATAGCCCGGGACACAAACTATGGCTACACCTTC
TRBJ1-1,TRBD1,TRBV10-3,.,CAISVQGAITEAFF,TGTGCCATCAGTGTTCAGGGGGCTATCACTGAAGCTTTCTTT
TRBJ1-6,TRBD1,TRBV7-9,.,CASSLGQGLSSYNSPLHF,TGTGCCAGCAGCTTAGGACAGGGGCTGAGCTCCTATAATTCACCCCTCCACTTT
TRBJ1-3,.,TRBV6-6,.,CASSTGGSGNTIYF,TGTGCCAGCAGCACCGGGGGATCTGGAAACACCATATATTTT
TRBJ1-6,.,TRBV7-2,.,CASSLGGQNNSPLHF,TGTGCCAGCAGCTTAGGGGGGCAGAATAATTCACCCCTCCACTTT
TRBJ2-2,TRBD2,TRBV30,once,CAWSRGVGAGELFF,TGTGCCTGGAGCCGGGGGGTTGGCGCCGGGGAGCTGTTTTTT
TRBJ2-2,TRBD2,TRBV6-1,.,CASSEVGLGGTSNGELFF,TGTGCCAGCAGTGAAGTGGGATTGGGGGGGACGTCGAACGGGGAGCTGTTTTTT
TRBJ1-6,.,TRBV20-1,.,CSAFYAGALHF,TGCAGCGCGTTTTACGCGGGGGCCCTCCACTTT
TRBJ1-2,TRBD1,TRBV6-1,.,CASSEPGQGAIVTGYTF,TGTGCCAGCAGTGAACCGGGACAGGGGGCGATAGTTACTGGCTACACCTTC
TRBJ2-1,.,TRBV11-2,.,CASSLGQGFVNEQFF,TGTGCCAGCAGCTTAGGGCAGGGCTTCGTCAATGAGCAGTTCTTC
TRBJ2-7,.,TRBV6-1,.,CASSDLPYEQYF,TGTGCCAGCAGTGATCTCCCCTACGAGCAGTACTTC
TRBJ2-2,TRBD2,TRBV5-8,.,CASSFPLAGTNTGELFF,TGTGCCAGCAGCTTTCCCCTAGCGGGGACGAACACCGGGGAGCTGTTTTTT
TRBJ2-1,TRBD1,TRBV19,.,CASRGQGIHNEQFF,TGTGCCAGTAGGGGACAGGGGATCCACAATGAGCAGTTCTTC
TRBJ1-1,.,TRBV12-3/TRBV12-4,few,CASSKTANTEAFF,TGTGCCAGCAGTAAGACAGCAAACACTGAAGCTTTCTTT
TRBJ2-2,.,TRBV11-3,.,CASSHRVTGELFF,TGTGCCAGCAGCCACAGGGTAACCGGGGAGCTGTTTTTT
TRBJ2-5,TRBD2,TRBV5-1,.,CASSLEFTAGGETQYF,TGCGCCAGCAGCTTGGAGTTTACAGCGGGGGGAGAGACCCAGTACTTC
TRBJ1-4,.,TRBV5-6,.,CASSLDRGANEKLFF,TGTGCCAGCAGCTTGGACCGGGGGGCTAATGAAAAACTGTTTTTT